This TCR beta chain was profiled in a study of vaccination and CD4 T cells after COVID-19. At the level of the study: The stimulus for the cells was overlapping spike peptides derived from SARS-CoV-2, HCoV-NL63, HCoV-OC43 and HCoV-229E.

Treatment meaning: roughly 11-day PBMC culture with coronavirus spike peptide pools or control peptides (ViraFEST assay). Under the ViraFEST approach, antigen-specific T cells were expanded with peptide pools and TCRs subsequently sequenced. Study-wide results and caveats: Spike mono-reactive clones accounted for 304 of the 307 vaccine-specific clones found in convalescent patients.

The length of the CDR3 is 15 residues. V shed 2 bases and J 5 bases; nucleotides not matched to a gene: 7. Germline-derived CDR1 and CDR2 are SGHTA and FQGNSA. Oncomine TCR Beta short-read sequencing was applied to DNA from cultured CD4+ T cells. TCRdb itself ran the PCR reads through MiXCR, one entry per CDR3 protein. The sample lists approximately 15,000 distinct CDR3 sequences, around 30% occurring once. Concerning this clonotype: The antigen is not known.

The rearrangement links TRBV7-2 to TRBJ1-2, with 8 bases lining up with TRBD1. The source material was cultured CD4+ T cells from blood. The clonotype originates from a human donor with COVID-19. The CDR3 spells CASSLSTGGWYGYTF. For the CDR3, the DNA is TGTGCCAGCAGCTTAAGTACAGGGGGATGGTATGGCTACACCTTC.